This TCR beta chain was identified during a study of T cells in Graves' hyperthyroidism and ophthalmopathy. Overall study results and limits: Peripheral blood also featured most of the thyroid clonotypes expanded above 0.001.

Diagnostic decisions used clinical symptoms, serum thyroxine and TRAb, thyroid ultrasound and orbital computed tomography. Around 10 ml fresh peripheral blood yielded the PBMCs. A note on this clonotype: No antigen is known for it.

The V and J ends lost 0 bases and 1 base respectively, with 15 bases between them. This CDR3 region has 17 residues. Germline V CDR1 and CDR2: MNHEY, SVGEGT. The investigators amplified TCR beta CDR3 regions from RNA transcripts. The HTBI set primed first-round TCR CDR3 RT-PCR. TCRdb processed the multiplex PCR reads anew with MiXCR; each CDR3 protein has one entry. The table includes fewer than 850,000 distinct CDR3 sequences, 15% to 20% detected once. Sequencing used blood. The rearrangement links TRBV6-2 or TRBV6-3 to TRBJ1-1; the D gene is possibly TRBD1 (6 bases). The TCR comes from a man aged 50 to 60 with Graves' hyperthyroidism. CDR3 residues: CASSYSLTGAANTEAFF. In DNA, the CDR3 is TGTGCCAGCAGTTACTCCCTTACGGGGGCGGCGAACACTGAAGCTTTCTTT.